This entry concerns a single TCR beta chain. What this receptor recognizes is not known. No much larger clone exists at a distance of one base, and base qualities are not known. Using the deep immunoSEQ assay, TCR CDR3 regions were amplified from genomic DNA by multiplex PCR. For each cell subset, the extracted genomic DNA was distributed evenly across all wells of several immunoSEQ 96-well plates, and each plate served as one replicate. For sorted subsets, around 0.2 ug genomic DNA, equal to tens of thousands of T cell genomes, was loaded into each replicate PCR. Purified libraries were measured with a Qubit 3.0 fluorometer, size-checked on a Bioanalyzer 2100, and measured again with the KAPA Library Quantification kit. A separate single-read 150-cycle Illumina NextSeq 550 flow cell was used to sequence each immunoSEQ 96-well plate. The source study handled its data this way. The immunoSEQ output contained only junctional sequences without quality scores, so filtering could not match that applied to full-length reads. To assign V/J genes and CDR3, sequences were annotated against IMGT germline references using PyIR, a Python wrapper for IgBLAST v1.9. Reads were filtered out if the reads had weak V/J assignments (E-value above 1e-6), no CDR3, stop codons, out-of-frame junctions, or ambiguous translated residues. V3J clonotypes were defined as sequences sharing an identical inferred V gene, J gene, and CDR3 amino acid sequence. To compute the percentage overlap between repertoires, the number of shared unique clonotypes was divided by the size of the smaller repertoire. RTK rarefaction, the Chao1 estimator, and Recon v2.1 estimates of unobserved clonotypes were used to assess repertoire richness. Generation probabilities were computed with OLGA for all TCRbeta clonotypes obtained by the gDNA method from several donors. TCRdb retrieved this table from immuneACCESS and kept in-frame rearrangements only. Not all clones are present; in checked studies, unresolved V genes account for under half, and no reason is known for the remainder. The V and J calls and clone size are taken from that table; D and trimming were inferred from the DNA. This sample gives some 1,600,000 clones in total; 95% to 99% of them show up just once. 0.45% of the sample goes to the ten largest clones.

The CDR3, from cysteine to phenylalanine, totals 14 residues. The CDR3 DNA has 42 bases and is translated from base 1. According to the germline V gene, CDR1 reads SGHTA and CDR2 reads FQGNSA. V was cut back by 1 base and J by 5 bases, leaving a gap of 12 bases between them. The entry originates in a study of shared clonotypes between healthy human individuals (dated by TCRdb to the early 2020s). Broadly, across the study: A couple of women and three men aged 18 to 49 years were included in the cohort. Different laboratories and diverse techniques were used to prepare libraries and sequence TCR repertoires, to increase sequencing depth and limit assay-specific biases. Between about 0.94 and 8.9 billion PBMCs per donor were obtained by leukapheresis. For each donor, CD4 naive and CD4 memory were each given three plates, CD8 naive was given two plates, and CD8 memory was given one plate. To estimate repertoire size and how much clonotype sharing occurs between individuals, the study deeply sequenced the blood TCR repertoires of 4 to 6 healthy adults.

Healthy HIV-negative adults with no recently reported acute infections or vaccinations were included as donors. Only Caucasian adults living in Nashville, Tennessee, USA were represented among the donors. CD4+ T cells were enriched by magnetic negative selection; naive cells were then positively selected on CD45RA, and the negative fraction formed the memory subset. Blood was obtained by leukapheresis, after which PBMCs were separated by Ficoll-Histopaque density gradient centrifugation and cryopreserved in liquid nitrogen vapor phase. Purity and quantity of every magnetically sorted T cell population were checked by analytical flow cytometry. Genomic DNA was isolated from each sorted fraction and quantified by UV absorbance on a Nanodrop 2000c. General findings and caveats noted by the study authors: Larger estimated clonotype richness was generally found for naive subsets than for memory subsets. Higher generation probabilities were observed for clonotypes shared by all four sorted-subset donors than for non-shared clonotypes. Because the study included a small number of donors, the genetic and exposure-history diversity represented was limited. Even with the large sequencing depth, rarefaction of the sorted-subset datasets indicated that sequencing was incomplete. Sampling was restricted to blood, and TCR repertoires in tissue are likely to differ from TCR repertoires in blood. When a few donors were compared, the shared fraction of clonotypes was about 5% for naive CD4, roughly 3.3% for naive CD8, roughly 2.3% for memory CD4, and around 0.4% for memory CD8. Pairwise subsampling indicated that sequencing depth was expected to affect the degree of clonotype sharing among donors.

The specimen was naive CD4+ T cells sorted from blood. The cell subset or site tag for this specimen amounts to: CD45RA+ positively selected. The sequence was obtained from a man aged 25 to 40 in good health. Here the chain combines TRBV7-2 and TRBJ2-7; the D gene is perhaps TRBD1 or TRBD2, as each covers 5 bases. The DNA sequence is as follows: TGTGCCAGCAGCTTAGGGGGGACGTTAAACGAGCAGTACTTC. This codes for CASSLGGTLNEQYF.